The source of this TCR beta chain is a study of cytomegalovirus exposure and HLA in healthy donors. Primers: 60 Vbeta forward and 13 Jbeta reverse. Data came from immunoSEQ multiplex PCR; TCRdb stores just in-frame clones and leaves some out. This table has 85,000 to 100,000 clones, over 75% appearing once. Germline CDR1 reads KGHSH; CDR2 reads LQKENI. Trimming pared 6 bases from V and 4 bases from J, leaving 13 bases between. The length of the CDR3 is 14 residues. Study-wide results and limits: Using the classifier, cytomegalovirus status was reportedly diagnosed with high specificity and sensitivity. Earlier analysis yielded a pattern in which most TCR beta V segments were productive about 90% or about 30% of the time. A later analysis showed HLA-associated TCR beta chains outstripping equally common others in clonal expansion. In a later analysis, a missense DCLRE1C variant was linked to TCR beta V- and J-gene trimming.

In the case of this clone: Its antigen is not identified.

Sequencing was done on a sample of PBMCs. The chain recombines TRBV18 with TRBJ1-5; D might be TRBD1 (6 bases). The receptor was isolated from a man aged 50 to 59 in good health and CMV-seropositive. CDR3 region: CASSTDTGNQPQHF. For the CDR3, the DNA is TGTGCCAGCTCTACCGATACAGGGAATCAGCCCCAGCATTTT. The variable domain in full, with the rest retrieved from reference TRBV18 and TRBJ1-5, is NAGVMQNPRHLVRRRGQEARLRCSPMKGHSHVYWYRQLPEEGLKFMVYLQKENIIDESGMPKERFSAEFPKEGPSILRIQQVVRGDSAAYFCASSTDTGNQPQHFGDGTRLSIL.